The entry below gives a single TCR beta chain sequence along with its context. The antigen remains undetermined. The data originate from a study of shared clonotypes between healthy human individuals. General study results and limits: Researchers sampled only blood; tissue repertoires likely differ.

Around 30,000 T cell genomes, or about 290 ng DNA, went into unsorted PBMC replicate PCRs. Measured with immunoSEQ multiplex PCR; TCRdb has only the in-frame clones, and not every one. The data contain about 600,000 clones, about 80% of them seen just once; the ten biggest clones take up 9.5% to 15%. Trimming took 4 bases from V and 0 from J; bases not matched to a gene: 3. The CDR3 loop spans 15 amino acids. CDR1 is MGHRA and CDR2 is YSYEKL in the germline V gene. This receptor was taken from a woman aged 40 to 50 in good health. Some clones in this sample may be carry-over from other donors' samples. V and J are TRBV4-1 and TRBJ2-7; 10 bases map to TRBD1. What was sequenced was PBMCs. As DNA, the CDR3 is TGCGCCAGCAGCCTCCGACAGGGGGCCTCCTACGAGCAGTACTTC. Protein: CASSLRQGASYEQYF.